This T cell receptor beta chain was identified in a study of blood T cell repertoires in COVID-19. Study-wide context: Acute-phase and convalescent COVID-19 samples originated in the United States, Italy and Spain. Sources were T cells, B-cell-depleted T cells, or PBMCs; the material itself was cDNA or gDNA.

Libraries were prepared by immunoSEQ multiplex PCR; TCRdb keeps only in-frame clonotypes and omits some of them. The data hold some 130,000 clones, with about 80% observed a single time. Trimming removed 0 bases from V and 0 bases from J, with 9 bases in between. Germline loops: CDR1 GTSNPN, CDR2 SVGIG (reference sequence). The CDR3 sequence is 14 residues long. Points on this clone: Other DNA sequences in this sample translate to the same CDR3.

Those enrolled, adults aged roughly 18 to 90 years, came from 24 US areas. This clonotype was sampled from a woman aged 50 to 60 who had recovered from COVID-19. The gene calls are TRBV30 and TRBJ2-7, with D tentatively TRBD1 (5 bases). The sequencing input was PBMCs or T cells enriched from blood (not recorded which). The CDR3 protein is CAWSVGASSYEQYF. The CDR3 DNA follows: TGTGCCTGGAGTGTAGGGGCGAGCTCCTACGAGCAGTACTTC.